Following are 5 T cell receptor beta chains from one sample sequenced in a study of Graves' ophthalmopathy and Graves' hyperthyroidism. Scientists amplified the TCR beta CDR3 regions from RNA transcripts. Second-round multiplex PCR came after first-round RT-PCR with HTBI primers. TCRdb passed the multiplex PCR reads through MiXCR, listing each CDR3 protein once. The data contain about 500,000 distinct CDR3 sequences, over 13% of them singletons. Sequencing used blood. The receptor source for this set is a young woman with Graves' ophthalmopathy.

This clonotype was counted many times. The V call is TRBV5-1, the J call TRBJ1-1; D not certain. Trimming took off 4 bases at V and 0 bases at J, with 10 bases between the two ends. Germline V gives CDR1 SGHRS, CDR2 YFSETQ. The CDR3 is 14 amino acids. The DNA for the CDR3 is TGCGCCAGCAGCGGCACGGTTATGAACACTGAAGCTTTCTTT. The encoded protein is CASSGTVMNTEAFF.

This clonotype was seen at least ten times. The chain has TRBV6-1 and TRBJ1-6; D gene ambiguous. Trimming shortened V by 7 bases and J by 5 bases, and 18 bases separated the two germline ends. There are 16 residues in the CDR3. CDR1 MNHNS and CDR2 SASEGT come from the germline V gene. The CDR3 sequence: CASTPKILNDNSPLHF. The DNA of the CDR3 is TGTGCCAGCACACCAAAAATCTTGAACGATAATTCACCCCTCCACTTT.

This clonotype has a count of ten or more. The chain has TRBV6-4 and TRBJ1-1; the D gene is possibly TRBD1 (5 bases). Trimming removed 0 bases at V and 0 bases at J, with 8 bases between. Germline V lookup: CDR1 MRHNA, CDR2 SNTAGT. The CDR3 has 15 amino acids. As DNA, the CDR3 is TGTGCCAGCAGTGACTCGAGGGGCATGAACACTGAAGCTTTCTTT. Translation gives CASSDSRGMNTEAFF.

This clonotype appeared many times. The gene calls are TRBV28 and TRBJ2-4; 10 nucleotides line up with TRBD2. Unmatched junction bases numbered 11, after V lost 5 bases and J lost 1 base. CDR1 is MDHEN and CDR2 is SYDVKM in the germline V gene. The CDR3 is 18 residues long. The CDR3 here is CASSPRTSGPRAKNIQYF. CDR3 nucleotides: TGTGCCAGCAGTCCAAGGACTAGCGGCCCCCGGGCCAAAAACATTCAGTACTTC.

This clonotype was counted many times. The CDR3: CASSLSGYNQPQHF. Written as DNA, the CDR3 is TGTGCCAGCAGTTTAAGCGGATACAATCAGCCCCAGCATTTT. V is TRBV12-3 or TRBV12-4 and J is TRBJ1-5; D ambiguous. This CDR3 spans 14 amino acids. Trimming took off 2 bases at V and 3 bases at J, with 8 bases between the two ends.